This T cell receptor (beta chain) appears in the sequencing data of a study of blood T cell repertoires in COVID-19. This table comes from immunoSEQ multiplex PCR, and its TCRdb copy is limited to in-frame clones, with some not included. The top ten clones hold 8% to 9% of a sample with fewer than 400,000 clones, approximately 88% of them seen once. CDR1 SGDLS and CDR2 YYNGEE come from the germline V gene. The CDR3 totals 15 residues. The junction had 3 bases not matched to a gene; V was cut back by 3 bases and J by 3 bases. This TCR was recovered from a woman aged 18-35 years who had recovered from COVID-19. The chain carries TRBV9 and TRBJ2-7; 13 nucleotides align to TRBD2. The sample consisted of PBMCs or T cells enriched from blood (not recorded which). The CDR3 region is CASSAGLAGIYEQYF. The DNA for the CDR3 is TGTGCCAGCAGCGCGGGACTAGCGGGGATCTACGAGCAGTACTTC. Variable domain in full (rest from reference TRBV9 and TRBJ2-7): DSGVTQTPKHLITATGQRVTLRCSPRSGDLSVYWYQQSLDQGLQFLIQYYNGEERAKGNILERFSAQQFPDLHSELNLSSLELGDSALYFCASSAGLAGIYEQYFGPGTRLTVT.